This TCR beta chain was found in a study of CD8 T cells in ankylosing spondylitis. Whole-study results and caveats: Clones linked with disease were CD8+ and fairly uncommon in the peripheral blood. Earlier work had already found some motif variants in reactive arthritis synovial fluid and blood. Seven to nine highly homologous variants made up a TCR beta motif, and this motif appeared characteristic of ankylosing spondylitis blood. Disease-linked clones reportedly concentrated significantly in matched ankylosing spondylitis synovial fluid.

The V gene's germline CDR1 is DFQATT and CDR2 SNEGSKA (reference sequence). The CDR3 runs 13 residues. V was clipped by 6 bases and J by 0 bases, with 9 bases between them. This clonotype showed up many times. Its antigen is not known. TCRdb reanalysed the 5' RACE reads using MiXCR and keeps one entry per CDR3 protein. The table includes hundreds of thousands of distinct CDR3 sequences, roughly 26% detected once. The sample consisted of blood, either unsorted or a sorted T cell fraction (not recorded which). The chain has TRBV20-1 and TRBJ1-5, with unresolved D. The sequence came from a male donor with ankylosing spondylitis or in good health (not recorded which). The CDR3 is CSARHYSNQPQHF. In DNA, the CDR3 is TGCAGTGCGAGACACTATAGCAATCAGCCCCAGCATTTT.